The TCR beta chain under discussion was sequenced for a study of beta chain features in type 1 diabetes. About this clone itself: Its antigen is unidentified.

Broader study findings: VDJ junctions in type 1 diabetes patients carried more deletions and fewer insertions. Moderately but significantly shorter TCRB CDR3s were found in Type 1 diabetes patients in all four CD4+ subsets. In cDNA sequencing, cells with high TCR expression could be over-represented.

As every portion of the isolated RNA was reverse transcribed, the sequencing read expressed TCRB transcripts. This table comes from immunoSEQ multiplex PCR, and its TCRdb copy is limited to in-frame clones, with some not included. The table includes 550,000 to 850,000 clones, over 10% detected once. V gave up 7 bases and J gave up 6 bases, with 22 bases separating them. CDR1 and CDR2 from the germline V gene are LNHDA and SQIVND (reference sequence). CDR3 length equals 15 residues. Only one heparinised blood draw was taken per donor, and its volume averaged around 100 mL. Over 95% purity was reached by all sorted populations.

The TCR originated in a man younger than 30 with type 1 diabetes. The chain recombines TRBV19 with TRBJ2-7; D may be TRBD1 or TRBD2 (5 bases each). The sequenced material came from naive CD4+ T cells from blood. The CDR3, as DNA: TGTGCCAGTACCCACTCCGGGACGGGGCCCTTCGAGCAGTACTTC. Translation: CASTHSGTGPFEQYF.